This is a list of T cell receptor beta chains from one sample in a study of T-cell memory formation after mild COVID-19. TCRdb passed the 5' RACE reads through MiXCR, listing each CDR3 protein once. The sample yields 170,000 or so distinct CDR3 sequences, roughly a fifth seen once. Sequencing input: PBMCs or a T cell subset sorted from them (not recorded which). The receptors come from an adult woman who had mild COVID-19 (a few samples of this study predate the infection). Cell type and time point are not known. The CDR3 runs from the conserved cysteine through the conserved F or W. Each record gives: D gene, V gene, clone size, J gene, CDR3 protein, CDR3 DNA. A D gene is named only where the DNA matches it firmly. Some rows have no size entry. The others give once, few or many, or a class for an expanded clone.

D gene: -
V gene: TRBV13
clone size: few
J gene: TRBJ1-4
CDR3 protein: CASSLDGGTNEKLFF
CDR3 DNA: TGTGCCAGCAGCTTAGACGGCGGAACTAATGAAAAACTGTTTTTT

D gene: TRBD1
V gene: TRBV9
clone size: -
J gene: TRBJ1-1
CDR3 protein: CASSVGQGTEAFF
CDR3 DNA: TGTGCCAGCAGCGTTGGACAGGGCACTGAAGCTTTCTTT

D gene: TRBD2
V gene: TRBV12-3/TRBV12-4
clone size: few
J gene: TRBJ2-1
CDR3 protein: CASSTSGGHNEQFF
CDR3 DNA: TGTGCCAGCAGTACTAGCGGGGGCCACAATGAGCAGTTCTTC

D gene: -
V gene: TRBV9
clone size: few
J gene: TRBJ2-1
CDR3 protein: CASSGPPSYNEQFF
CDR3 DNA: TGTGCCAGCAGCGGTCCCCCCTCCTACAATGAGCAGTTCTTC

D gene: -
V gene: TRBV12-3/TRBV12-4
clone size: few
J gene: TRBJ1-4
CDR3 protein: CASSFRAGTEKLFF
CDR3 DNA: TGTGCCAGCAGTTTTAGGGCAGGGACAGAAAAACTGTTTTTT

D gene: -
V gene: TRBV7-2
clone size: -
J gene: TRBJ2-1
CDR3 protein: CASSFLGPPYNEQFF
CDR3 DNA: TGTGCCAGCAGCTTTTTAGGGCCACCTTACAATGAGCAGTTCTTC

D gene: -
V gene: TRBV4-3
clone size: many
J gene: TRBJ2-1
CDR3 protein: CASSQDLGEAYNEQFF
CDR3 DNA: TGCGCCAGCAGCCAAGATCTCGGGGAGGCCTACAATGAGCAGTTCTTC

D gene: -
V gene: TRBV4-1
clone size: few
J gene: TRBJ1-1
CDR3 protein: CASSSLPYTEAFF
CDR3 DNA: TGCGCCAGCAGCTCACTTCCCTACACTGAAGCTTTCTTT

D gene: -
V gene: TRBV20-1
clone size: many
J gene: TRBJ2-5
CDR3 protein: CSARDSRGQETQYF
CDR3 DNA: TGCAGTGCTAGAGACTCGAGGGGGCAAGAGACCCAGTACTTC

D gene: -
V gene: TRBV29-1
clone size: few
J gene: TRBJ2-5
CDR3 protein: CSVEVEDRLWETQYF
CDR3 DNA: TGCAGCGTTGAAGTGGAGGACCGACTTTGGGAGACCCAGTACTTC

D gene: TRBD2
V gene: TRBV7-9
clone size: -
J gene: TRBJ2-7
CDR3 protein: CASSSPPLRTSGSYEQYF
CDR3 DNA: TGTGCCAGCAGCTCACCCCCCCTTCGGACTAGCGGCTCCTACGAGCAGTACTTC

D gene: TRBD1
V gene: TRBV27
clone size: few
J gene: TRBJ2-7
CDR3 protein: CAASSGQGSSYEQYF
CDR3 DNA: TGCGCCGCCTCCTCGGGACAGGGGTCTTCCTACGAGCAGTACTTC

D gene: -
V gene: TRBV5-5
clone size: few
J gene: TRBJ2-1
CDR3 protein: CASSLGWDEQFF
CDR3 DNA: TGTGCCAGCAGCTTGGGGTGGGATGAGCAGTTCTTC

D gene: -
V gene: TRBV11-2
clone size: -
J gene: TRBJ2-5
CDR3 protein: CASSLVQVETQYF
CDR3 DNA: TGTGCCAGCAGCTTAGTCCAGGTGGAGACCCAGTACTTC

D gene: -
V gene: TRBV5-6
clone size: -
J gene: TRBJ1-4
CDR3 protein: CASSGTTGEKLFF
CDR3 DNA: TGTGCCAGCAGCGGGACTACGGGTGAAAAACTGTTTTTT

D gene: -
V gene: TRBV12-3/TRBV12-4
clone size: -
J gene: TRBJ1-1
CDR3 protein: CASSFVDRYMNTEAFF
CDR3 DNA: TGTGCCAGCAGTTTCGTGGACCGTTACATGAACACTGAAGCTTTCTTT

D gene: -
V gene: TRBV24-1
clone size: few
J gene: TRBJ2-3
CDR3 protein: CATSSLGTGTDTQYF
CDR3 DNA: TGTGCCACCAGTTCACTGGGCACAGGGACAGATACGCAGTATTTT

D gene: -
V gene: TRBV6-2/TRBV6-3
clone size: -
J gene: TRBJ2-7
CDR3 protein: CATTPDSPGEQYF
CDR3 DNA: TGTGCCACCACCCCGGACTCCCCGGGCGAGCAGTACTTC

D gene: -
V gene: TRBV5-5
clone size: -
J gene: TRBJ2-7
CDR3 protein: CASSPEGNAYEQYF
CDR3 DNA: TGTGCCAGCAGCCCGGAAGGCAACGCCTACGAGCAGTACTTC

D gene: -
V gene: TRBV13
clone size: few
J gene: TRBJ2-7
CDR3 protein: CASSLESGQGSYEQYF
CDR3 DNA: TGTGCCAGCAGCTTAGAGTCTGGGCAGGGGTCCTACGAGCAGTACTTC

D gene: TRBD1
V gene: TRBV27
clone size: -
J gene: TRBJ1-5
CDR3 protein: CASTAGTGNQPQHF
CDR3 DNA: TGTGCCAGCACCGCCGGGACAGGGAATCAGCCCCAGCATTTT

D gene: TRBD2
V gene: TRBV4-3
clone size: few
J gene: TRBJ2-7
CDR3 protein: CASSQDYERGYYEQYF
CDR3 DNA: TGCGCCAGCAGCCAAGATTACGAGCGGGGTTACTACGAGCAGTACTTC

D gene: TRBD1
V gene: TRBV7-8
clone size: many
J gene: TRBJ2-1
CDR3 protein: CASSFFAIQGDPSDEQFF
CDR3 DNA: TGTGCCAGCAGCTTTTTTGCCATACAGGGGGACCCCTCCGATGAGCAGTTCTTC

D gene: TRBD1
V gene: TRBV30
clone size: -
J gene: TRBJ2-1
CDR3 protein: CACEGQPWVEQFF
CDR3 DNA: TGTGCCTGTGAGGGACAGCCCTGGGTCGAGCAGTTCTTC

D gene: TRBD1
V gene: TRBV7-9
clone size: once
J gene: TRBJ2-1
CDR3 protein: CASSSPGQGWPQLRNEQFF
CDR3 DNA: TGTGCCAGCAGCTCCCCGGGACAGGGTTGGCCCCAACTGCGCAATGAGCAGTTCTTC